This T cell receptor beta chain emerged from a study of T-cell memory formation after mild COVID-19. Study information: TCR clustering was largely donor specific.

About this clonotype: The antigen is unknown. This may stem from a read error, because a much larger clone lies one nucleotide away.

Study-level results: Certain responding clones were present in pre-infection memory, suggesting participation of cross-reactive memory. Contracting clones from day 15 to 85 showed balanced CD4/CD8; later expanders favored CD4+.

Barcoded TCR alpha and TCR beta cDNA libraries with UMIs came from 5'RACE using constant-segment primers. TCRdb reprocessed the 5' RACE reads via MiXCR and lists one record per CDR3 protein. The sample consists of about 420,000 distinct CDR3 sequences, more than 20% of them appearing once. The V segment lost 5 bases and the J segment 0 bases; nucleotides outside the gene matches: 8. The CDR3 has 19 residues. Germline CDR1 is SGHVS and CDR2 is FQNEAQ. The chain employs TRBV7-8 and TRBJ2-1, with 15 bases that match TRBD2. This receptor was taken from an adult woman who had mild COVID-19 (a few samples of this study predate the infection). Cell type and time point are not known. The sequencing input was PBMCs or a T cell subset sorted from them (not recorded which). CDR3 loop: CASSQEGLAGGTSYNEQFF. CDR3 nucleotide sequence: TGTGCCAGCAGCCAGGAAGGACTAGCGGGAGGGACCTCCTACAATGAGCAGTTCTTC.